These 25 T cell receptor beta chains were sequenced from one sample in a study of T cells in women clearing cervical HPV infection. The repertoire was sequenced with immunoSEQ multiplex PCR; TCRdb's copy has only in-frame clones and lacks some. The sample data list some 40,000 clones. Sample: blood buffy coat. The receptors derive from a woman between 18 and 75 years old with a cervical HPV16 infection that either progressed to CIN3+ or cleared (not recorded which).

As to this clone: Read coverage stops 3 residues before the CDR3 terminus; the germline J gene supplies the remainder. V gene TRBV7-9 combines with J gene TRBJ1-2, with TRBD1 matching over 8 bases. The CDR3 sequence is 13 residues long. Germline CDR1 and CDR2: SEHNR and FQNEAQ (reference sequence). V lost 2 bases to trimming and J lost 4 bases; unmatched junction nucleotides: 0. The DNA read from the CDR3 is TGTGCCAGCAGCTTAACAGGGGGCTATGGC. Amino acid sequence: CASSLTGGYG. The full CDR3 protein is CASSLTGGYGYTF.

Points on this clone: Read sequence stops 3 residues before the CDR3 end, and the germline J gene provides the missing end. The chain joins TRBV18 to TRBJ2-1; tentative D call: TRBD2 (5 bases). The CDR3 runs 12 residues. Germline loops: CDR1 KGHSH, CDR2 LQKENI. Trimming shortened V by 1 base and J by 8 bases, and 6 bases separated the two germline ends. The CDR3 loop is CASSPRRDEQFF. The sequenced part of the CDR3 DNA is TGTGCCAGCTCACCACGGCGGGATGAG.

About this clone: The CDR3 goes on 3 residues after the read ends, and that part is filled in from the germline J gene. The V gene is TRBV7-8, the J gene TRBJ2-7; TRBD1 agrees at 9 bases. The CDR3 contains 16 residues. The V gene end was trimmed by 3 bases and the J gene end by 6 bases; junction bases not matched to a gene: 12. Germline CDR1 is SGHVS and CDR2 is FQNEAQ. CDR3 residues: CASSFPFRQGVSEQYF. CDR3 DNA, as far as it was read: TGTGCCAGCAGCTTCCCCTTTCGACAGGGGGTCTCCGAG.

As regards this clone: The read terminates 3 residues ahead of where the CDR3 ends, so the germline J gene completes it. V gene TRBV19 combines with J gene TRBJ1-1, with 8 positions matching TRBD1. The CDR3 contains 13 residues. The germline V gene encodes CDR1 LNHDA and CDR2 SQIVND (reference sequence). With V trimmed by 5 bases and J by 4 bases, 3 bases remained unmatched. CDR3 amino acids: CASSVDRGTEAFF. The DNA read from the CDR3 is TGTGCCAGTAGTGTTGACAGGGGCACTGAA.

Note on this clone: Read data end 3 residues before the CDR3 end; the end is taken from the germline J gene. The rearrangement joins TRBV19 to TRBJ2-2, with D possibly being TRBD1 (5 bases). The CDR3 has 14 residues. In germline, CDR1 is LNHDA, CDR2 SQIVND (reference sequence). Deletions cut 6 bases from V and 5 bases from J, with 13 bases between. The sequenced part of the CDR3 DNA is TGTGCCAGTAGAGGGGTAGCATGGACCGGGGAG. Protein: CASRGVAWTGE. The entire CDR3 protein reads CASRGVAWTGELFF.

As to this clone: The CDR3 end is not reached by the read, which stops 3 residues before it; the germline J gene fills it in. The chain is built from TRBV7-9 and TRBJ1-3, with unresolved D. Trimming cost V 11 bases and J 8 bases, with 13 bases left between them. CDR1 is SEHNR, CDR2 FQNEAQ, per germline (reference sequence). This CDR3 is built from 11 residues. The covered CDR3 bases are TGTGCCGCTTCCCGTCCGGACACC. Its protein product is CAASRPDT. The CDR3 in its entirety is CAASRPDTIYF.

Concerning this clone: The CDR3 is cut off 3 residues early in the read; its end comes from the germline J gene. The chain uses TRBV20-1 and TRBJ1-2, with D perhaps TRBD1 (6 bases). Germline V CDR1 and CDR2: DFQATT, SNEGSKA (reference sequence). V shed 1 base and J shed 0 bases, with 9 bases lying between them. This CDR3 has 14 amino acids. The CDR3 loop reads CSARAGQSNYGYTF. The sequenced part of the CDR3 DNA is TGCAGTGCTAGAGCTGGACAGTCTAACTATGGC.

With respect to this clone: The read terminates 3 residues before the CDR3 end, so the remaining end is supplied by the germline J gene. This rearrangement joins TRBV19 to TRBJ2-5; 8 bases map to TRBD2. J gave up 1 base and V 6 bases, and 4 bases lay outside the gene matches. Germline V CDR1 and CDR2: LNHDA, SQIVND (reference sequence). The CDR3 contains 14 residues. CDR3 DNA, as far as it was read: TGTGCCAGTAGCCCTAGCGGGCTCCAAGAGACC. This encodes CASSPSGLQET. The complete CDR3 reads CASSPSGLQETQYF.

About this clone: The read gets to within 3 residues of the CDR3 end, and the germline J gene fills in the rest. The chain employs TRBV20-1 and TRBJ2-1; a weak D match, TRBD2 (5 bases). Germline assignment: CDR1 DFQATT and CDR2 SNEGSKA (reference sequence). The CDR3 consists of 12 residues. Trimming removed 6 bases from V and 9 bases from J, with 15 bases in between. CDR3 DNA, as far as it was read: TGCAGTGCGTACGGCGGGTTAGGTGAG. The encoded protein is CSAYGGLGE. The complete CDR3 reads CSAYGGLGEQFF.

With respect to this clone: The read terminates 3 residues before the CDR3 end, so the remaining end is supplied by the germline J gene. The chain couples TRBV6-2 or TRBV6-3 to TRBJ1-1; D is unresolved. In germline, CDR1 is MNHEY, CDR2 SVGEGT. The V end lost 2 bases, the J end lost 4 bases, and 8 bases lay between the germline ends. CDR3 length: 13 amino acids. The CDR3 bases that were read are TGTGCCAGCAGTTACAGAGAAGGCACTGAA. Its protein is CASSYREGTE. The whole CDR3 is CASSYREGTEAFF.

The CDR3 bases that were read are TGTGCCAGCAGTGATATTGGAGGGAGCGGGGGGGAGACC. Its protein product is CASSDIGGSGGET. The entire CDR3 protein is CASSDIGGSGGETQYF. This chain connects TRBV2 to TRBJ2-5, with 9 bases aligning to TRBD2. The observed sequence ends 3 residues before the CDR3 terminus, with the missing tail filled in from the germline J gene. Germline V CDR1 and CDR2: SNHLY, FYNNEI. V lost 3 bases and J lost 5; bases outside the gene matches: 10. CDR3 length: 16 residues.

Concerning this clone: The CDR3 goes on 3 residues after the read ends, and that part is filled in from the germline J gene. The rearrangement joins TRBV19 to TRBJ2-7; 10 bases agree with TRBD1. Germline trimming cut 10 bases from V and 0 bases from J; bases unmatched to any gene: 9. The CDR3 loop spans 15 amino acids. Germline lookup yields CDR1 LNHDA and CDR2 SQIVND (reference sequence). CDR3 residues: CATPPGDRGSYEQYF. The part of the CDR3 DNA that was read is TGTGCCACCCCCCCGGGGGACAGGGGCTCCTACGAG. Supplemented by reference TRBV19 and TRBJ2-7, the full variable domain reads DGGITQSPKYLFRKEGQNVTLSCEQNLNHDAMYWYRQDPGQGLRLIYYSQIVNDFQKGDIAEGYSVSREKKESFPLTVTSAQKNPTAFYLCATPPGDRGSYEQYFGPGTRLTVT.

CDR3 DNA, as far as it was read: TGTGCCAGCAGCTTAGCGGGACAGGGAGGCACTGAA. It translates to CASSLAGQGGTE. The full CDR3 is CASSLAGQGGTEAFF. V gene TRBV7-2 combines with J gene TRBJ1-1, with 9 positions matching TRBD1. The sequenced fragment ends 3 residues before the CDR3 boundary, so the rest is inferred from the germline J gene. Germline V CDR1 and CDR2: SGHTA, FQGNSA. The CDR3 totals 15 residues. The V segment lost 0 bases and the J segment 4 bases; nucleotides outside the gene matches: 3.

Concerning this clone itself: The read falls 3 residues short of the CDR3 end, and the missing part is taken from the germline J gene. This chain links TRBV5-6 with TRBJ2-3; 7 bases map to TRBD2. Per the germline V gene, CDR1 is SGHDT and CDR2 is YYEEEE. Losses at the gene ends were 6 bases for V and 1 base for J; bases not matched to a gene: 8. The CDR3 has 15 residues. CDR3 protein: CASIVRSGGTDTQYF. The covered CDR3 bases are TGTGCCAGCATCGTAAGGAGCGGGGGCACAGATACG.

A remark on this clone: The read falls 3 residues short of the CDR3 end, and the missing part is taken from the germline J gene. This chain uses TRBV12-3 or TRBV12-4 with TRBJ2-1; TRBD2 agrees at 11 bases. V dropped 5 bases and J dropped 4; count of bases not matched to a gene: 7. The length of the CDR3 is 16 residues. The CDR3 sequence is CASSPTRLAGYNEQFF. The sequenced CDR3 bases are TGTGCCAGCAGTCCCACTCGACTAGCGGGGTACAATGAG.

Regarding this clone: The CDR3 end lies 3 residues beyond the end of the read and is filled in from the germline J gene. The rearrangement joins TRBV5-1 to TRBJ2-5; D uncertain. CDR3 length equals 14 residues. Germline V CDR1 and CDR2: SGHRS, YFSETQ. Trimming shortened V by 0 bases and J by 2 bases, and 8 bases separated the two germline ends. This chain's CDR3 is CASSLEITQETQYF. The CDR3 bases that were read are TGCGCCAGCAGCTTGGAGATAACTCAAGAGACC. Complete variable domain (other parts from reference TRBV5-1 and TRBJ2-5): KAGVTQTPRYLIKTRGQQVTLSCSPISGHRSVSWYQQTPGQGLQFLFEYFSETQRNKGNFPGRFSGRQFSNSRSEMNVSTLELGDSALYLCASSLEITQETQYFGPGTRLLVL.

As regards this clone: The read ends 3 residues before the CDR3 terminus; that terminus is restored from the germline J gene. The rearrangement joins TRBV11-3 to TRBJ1-2; D gene uncertain. V was clipped by 4 bases and J by 6 bases, with 18 bases between them. Germline V gene sequence: CDR1 SGHNT, CDR2 YENEEA. This CDR3 has 15 amino acids. CDR3 sequence: CASSSNWAEQDGYTF. Incomplete CDR3 DNA: TGTGCCAGCAGCTCTAACTGGGCCGAGCAAGATGGC.

Concerning this clone itself: The read ends 3 residues shy of where the CDR3 ends; the end is completed using the germline J gene. The chain carries TRBV5-4 and TRBJ1-3, with D perhaps matching TRBD1 (5 bases). The V gene's germline CDR1 is SGHNT and CDR2 YYREEE (reference sequence). V was clipped by 0 bases and J by 2 bases, with 9 bases between them. This CDR3 is 15 amino acids long. This CDR3 reads CASSLGGRAGNTIYF. The CDR3 bases that were read are TGTGCCAGCAGCTTGGGGGGCAGGGCTGGAAACACC.

A word on this clone: The CDR3 extends 3 residues past the end of the read, so its final part is completed from the germline J gene. V usage is TRBV7-2 and J usage is TRBJ2-5; D is tentatively TRBD1 or TRBD2 (7 bases each). V lost 1 base, J lost 6 bases, and 15 bases lay in between. The CDR3 sequence is 15 residues long. Looked up from germline, CDR1 is SGHTA and CDR2 is FQGNSA. CDR3 DNA (partial): TGTGCCAGCAGCTTAGGACAGGGAGGGGTGAAGACC. Translated: CASSLGQGGVKT. The full CDR3 protein is CASSLGQGGVKTQYF.

As to this clone: The CDR3 end is not reached by the read, which stops 3 residues before it; the germline J gene fills it in. V and J are TRBV19 and TRBJ2-2; D uncertain. This CDR3 is 13 amino acids long. CDR1 is LNHDA and CDR2 is SQIVND in the germline V gene (reference sequence). V shed 5 bases and J shed 0 bases, with 4 bases lying between them. CDR3 bases read: TGTGCCAGTAGTTATACGAACACCGGGGAG. Translation: CASSYTNTGE. The full CDR3 sequence reads CASSYTNTGELFF.

For this clone: The CDR3 is cut off 3 residues early in the read; its end comes from the germline J gene. The gene calls are TRBV7-3 and TRBJ2-3; TRBD2 matches 9 bases. From germline, CDR1 is SGHTA and CDR2 FQGTGA. This CDR3 is built from 13 residues. With V trimmed by 6 bases and J by 6 bases, 4 bases remained unmatched. The covered CDR3 bases are TGTGCCAGCAGACCTAGCGGGGAGGATACG. Its protein product is CASRPSGEDT. The whole CDR3 sequence reads CASRPSGEDTQYF.

On this clone: The CDR3 extends 3 residues past the end of the read, so its final part is completed from the germline J gene. The chain carries TRBV4-1 and TRBJ1-6, with 9 positions matching TRBD1. The CDR3 runs 15 residues. The germline V gene encodes CDR1 MGHRA and CDR2 YSYEKL. The sequenced CDR3 bases are TGCGCCAGCAGCCCACAGGGGGCGCGGGGGTCTTCC. It is translated as CASSPQGARGSS. The whole CDR3 sequence reads CASSPQGARGSSLHF.

As regards this clone: The read comes to an end 3 residues before the CDR3 does, leaving the germline J gene to fill in the end. The gene calls are TRBV7-2 and TRBJ1-2; D unresolved. Germline assignment: CDR1 SGHTA and CDR2 FQGNSA. The CDR3 covers 13 residues. Partial CDR3 DNA: TGTGCCAGCAGCTTAGGATTATCCTACGAC. As protein: CASSLGLSYD. The full CDR3 sequence reads CASSLGLSYDYTF.

The CDR3 DNA, read in part, is TGCGCCAGCAGCCGCCTAATGCAGGGGGCTCCGAATGAAAAA. Translation gives CASSRLMQGAPNEK. The CDR3 reads in full as CASSRLMQGAPNEKLFF. The chain employs TRBV4-1 and TRBJ1-4; 8 bases line up with TRBD1. The sequence runs out 3 residues before the end of the CDR3; the remainder is reconstructed from the germline J gene. Germline V gives CDR1 MGHRA, CDR2 YSYEKL. The CDR3 totals 17 residues. J was trimmed by 5 bases and V by 4 bases; bases with no gene match: 12.

A word on this clone: The read stops 3 residues short of the end of the CDR3; the missing end is completed from the germline J gene. This chain connects TRBV11-3 to TRBJ2-1, with 8 bases that match TRBD1. The CDR3 has 15 residues. The germline gives CDR1 SGHNT, CDR2 YENEEA. The ends lost 5 bases at V and 7 bases at J; junction bases unmatched: 10. The sequenced CDR3 bases are TGTGCCAGCAGCAACCTCGGACAGGGTGGGAATGAG. Its translation: CASSNLGQGGNE. In full, the CDR3 reads CASSNLGQGGNEQFF.